Following are 29 T cell receptor beta chains from one sample sequenced in a study of T cell responses to AZD1222 COVID-19 vaccine. Generated by immunoSEQ multiplex PCR, the TCRdb table keeps only in-frame clones and is missing some. The profile shows about 130,000 clones, 88% of them singletons. Sample: peripheral blood, taken on day 0 of MenACWY control vaccination. The receptors stem from an adult in good health.

V and J are TRBV10-2 and TRBJ2-5; unclear D gene. In germline, CDR1 is WSHSY, CDR2 SAAADI. V was clipped by 5 bases and J by 5 bases, with 9 bases between them. The CDR3 covers 12 residues. The CDR3 here is CASSRMGETQYF. The CDR3 nucleotides read TGCGCCAGCAGTCGTATGGGGGAGACCCAGTACTTC.

The chain joins TRBV29-1 to TRBJ2-3, with 7 bases fitting TRBD1. Germline trimming cut 5 bases from V and 3 bases from J; bases unmatched to any gene: 5. CDR3 length: 13 residues. The germline gives CDR1 SQVTM, CDR2 ANQGSEA. The DNA for the CDR3 is TGCAGCGTTAAAACAGGGGTGACAGATACGCAGTATTTT. It codes for CSVKTGVTDTQYF.

The chain uses TRBV5-5 and TRBJ2-1; D is possibly TRBD2 (6 bases). The CDR3 contains 14 residues. The germline V gene encodes CDR1 SGHKS and CDR2 YYEKEE (reference sequence). Trimming removed 4 bases at V and 2 bases at J, with 10 bases between. The DNA for the CDR3 is TGTGCCAGCAGCGAGACTAGAACCTACAATGAGCAGTTCTTC. Encoded protein: CASSETRTYNEQFF.

The chain employs TRBV7-3 and TRBJ1-6; D ambiguous. V was trimmed by 1 base and J by 7 bases, leaving 8 bases between them. Germline lookup yields CDR1 SGHTA and CDR2 FQGTGA. This CDR3 region has 14 residues. The CDR3 protein is CASSLNRVNSPLHF. CDR3 DNA: TGTGCCAGCAGCTTAAACAGAGTAAATTCACCCCTCCACTTT.

The chain carries TRBV27 and TRBJ1-1, with 8 bases lining up with TRBD1. The length of the CDR3 is 17 residues. V shed 4 bases and J 0 bases; nucleotides not matched to a gene: 10. The germline V gene encodes CDR1 MNHEY and CDR2 SMNVEV (reference sequence). The CDR3 region is CASSWTGPMVMNTEAFF. The CDR3 nucleotides read TGTGCCAGCAGTTGGACAGGGCCCATGGTAATGAACACTGAAGCTTTCTTT.

The gene calls are TRBV6-5 and TRBJ2-7, with D tentatively TRBD2 (6 bases). V was trimmed by 7 bases and J by 1 base, leaving 17 bases between them. This CDR3 is 15 amino acids long. The germline V gene has CDR1 MNHEY and CDR2 SVGAGI. The CDR3: CASTTGERLSYEQYF. In nucleotides, the CDR3 is TGTGCCAGCACGACGGGGGAGCGACTATCCTACGAGCAGTACTTC.

CDR3 coding DNA: TGTGCCAGCAGTCTCCCGGGACAGGGAAACCACGAGCAGTACTTC. Protein product: CASSLPGQGNHEQYF. The chain links TRBV28 to TRBJ2-7; 9 nucleotides line up with TRBD1. In germline, CDR1 is MDHEN, CDR2 SYDVKM. V shed 5 bases and J 5 bases; nucleotides not matched to a gene: 10. The CDR3 has 15 residues.

The chain recombines TRBV2 with TRBJ2-1; D is perhaps TRBD1 or TRBD2 (5 bases each). Per germline, CDR1 SNHLY and CDR2 FYNNEI. V lost 6 bases to trimming and J lost 5 bases, with 11 bases between them. The CDR3 totals 13 residues. CDR3 sequence (DNA): TGTGCCAGCAGGGGGGACGGCAACAATGAGCAGTTCTTC. Its translation: CASRGDGNNEQFF.

V usage is TRBV4-2 and J usage is TRBJ1-4; the match to TRBD1 covers 10 bases. The CDR3 consists of 14 residues. V gave up 3 bases and J gave up 5 bases; unmatched junction bases: 0. Germline lookup yields CDR1 LGHNA and CDR2 YNFKEQ. The CDR3 sequence: CASSQTGGNEKLFF. CDR3 DNA sequence: TGTGCCAGCAGCCAGACAGGGGGCAATGAAAAACTGTTTTTT.

V gene TRBV28 combines with J gene TRBJ1-2; D gene uncertain. CDR3 length equals 10 residues. V was trimmed by 6 bases and J by 8 bases, leaving 7 bases between them. Germline loops: CDR1 MDHEN, CDR2 SYDVKM. The CDR3, as DNA: TGTGCCAGCAGACCCGGCGGCTACACCTTC. Translation gives CASRPGGYTF.

This clone was observed once. The chain uses TRBV2 and TRBJ2-7; D is perhaps TRBD1 or TRBD2 (6 bases each). Per the germline V gene, CDR1 is SNHLY and CDR2 is FYNNEI. Trimming left V 11 bases short and J 1 base short, with 15 bases between. The CDR3 is 13 residues long. CDR3: CAGGGHGSYEQYF. Written as DNA, the CDR3 is TGTGCCGGAGGGGGACACGGATCCTACGAGCAGTACTTC.

The CDR3 DNA is TGTGCCAGCAGCGCCACAGGGGGGGATCAGCCCCAGCATTTT. Translated, it gives CASSATGGDQPQHF. J is TRBJ1-5 and V is TRBV9, with 8 bases aligning to TRBD1. V was clipped by 3 bases and J by 5 bases; unmatched bases: 4. The CDR3 has 14 amino acids. CDR1 and CDR2 from the germline V gene are SGDLS and YYNGEE.

The genes are TRBV7-6 and TRBJ2-7; D remains unclear. The CDR3 spans 14 residues. V lost 1 base and J 6 bases, leaving 13 bases between the germline ends. The V gene's germline CDR1 is SGHVS and CDR2 FNYEAQ. The CDR3 sequence is CASSLGTAPSEQYF. CDR3 nucleotides: TGTGCCAGCAGCTTAGGGACCGCTCCGAGCGAGCAGTACTTC. The full variable domain, rest sourced from reference TRBV7-6 and TRBJ2-7, is GAGVSQSPRYKVTKRGQDVALRCDPISGHVSLYWYRQALGQGPEFLTYFNYEAQQDKSGLPNDRFSAERPEGSISTLTIQRTEQRDSAMYRCASSLGTAPSEQYFGPGTRLTVT.

The chain joins TRBV6-1 to TRBJ2-7; 11 bases fit TRBD2. CDR1 and CDR2 (germline): MNHNS, SASEGT. The CDR3 has 18 residues. With V trimmed by 4 bases and J by 5 bases, 16 bases remained unmatched. The CDR3 bases are TGTGCCAGCAGTGTCCGGATGGCCCTAGCGGGAGGTTCCCACGAGCAGTACTTC. Translation gives CASSVRMALAGGSHEQYF.

The V call is TRBV19, the J call TRBJ1-5; D might be TRBD1 (6 bases). Germline CDR1 LNHDA, CDR2 SQIVND (reference sequence). V was pared by 6 bases and J by 3 bases, with 12 bases between. The CDR3 runs to 14 residues. The CDR3 protein is CASRDRITNQPQHF. The DNA for the CDR3 is TGTGCCAGTAGGGACAGAATCACCAATCAGCCCCAGCATTTT.

The chain links TRBV11-1 to TRBJ2-7; 7 positions agree with TRBD1. Unmatched junction bases numbered 2, after V lost 1 base and J lost 2 bases. The CDR3 runs 14 residues. CDR1 is SGHAT and CDR2 is FQDESV in the germline V gene (reference sequence). The CDR3 spells CASSLGQGAYEQYF. In DNA, the CDR3 is TGTGCCAGCAGCTTAGGACAGGGCGCCTACGAGCAGTACTTC.

CDR3 protein: CASGGTKHYGYTF. CDR3 sequence (DNA): TGTGCCAGCGGCGGGACAAAGCACTATGGCTACACCTTC. The rearrangement joins TRBV2 to TRBJ1-2, with a tentative D call TRBD1 (6 bases). Germline V CDR1 and CDR2: SNHLY, FYNNEI. V lost 8 bases and J 3 bases, leaving 13 bases between the germline ends. The CDR3 has 13 amino acids. Full variable domain (missing parts from reference TRBV2 and TRBJ1-2): EPEVTQTPSHQVTQMGQEVILRCVPISNHLYFYWYRQILGQKVEFLVSFYNNEISEKSEIFDDQFSVERPDGSNFTLKIRSTKLEDSAMYFCASGGTKHYGYTFGSGTRLTVV.

The chain couples TRBV24-1 to TRBJ1-2; no clear D. Germline V CDR1 and CDR2: KGHDR, SFDVKD. The CDR3 consists of 13 residues. Deletions cut 4 bases from V and 1 base from J, with 6 bases between. For the CDR3, the DNA is TGTGCCACCAGTGAGCGGGGTAACTATGGCTACACCTTC. Encoded protein: CATSERGNYGYTF.

This clone has just one count. The chain couples TRBV5-5 to TRBJ2-7; no reliable D call. CDR1 and CDR2 from the germline V gene are SGHKS and YYEKEE (reference sequence). CDR3 length equals 11 residues. The ends were cut back, 2 bases at V and 1 base at J, with 1 base in the middle. CDR3 nucleotides: TGTGCCAGCAGCTTTTCCTACGAGCAGTACTTC. Amino acid sequence: CASSFSYEQYF.

This clone was seen once. V is TRBV3-1 (or the pseudogene TRBV3-2) and J is TRBJ1-1, with 8 bases matching TRBD1. V was clipped by 4 bases and J by 11 bases; unmatched bases: 9. There are 13 residues in the CDR3. Per germline, CDR1 LGHDT and CDR2 YNNKEL (reference sequence). As DNA, the CDR3 is TGTGCCAGCAGCCTTGACAGGGGTTTTGGGGCTTTCTTT. Translated: CASSLDRGFGAFF.

This clone was detected once. The CDR3 sequence: CASSSGGQPQHF. As DNA, the CDR3 is TGTGCCAGCAGTTCGGGAGGCCAGCCCCAGCATTTT. V is TRBV28 and J is TRBJ1-5; the D is unclear. V lost 4 bases to trimming and J lost 7 bases, with 8 bases between them. CDR3 length: 12 residues. Per germline, CDR1 MDHEN and CDR2 SYDVKM.

This chain connects TRBV11-2 to TRBJ2-7; no definite D call. This CDR3 has 11 amino acids. CDR1 and CDR2 (germline): SGHAT, FQNNGV. V was shortened by 5 bases and J by 2 bases, with 4 bases between the two germline ends. CDR3 residues: CASSRAYEQYF. The CDR3 DNA reads as TGTGCCAGCAGCCGGGCCTACGAGCAGTACTTC.

The chain uses TRBV30 and TRBJ1-2; TRBD1 might be the D (5 bases). V gave up 2 bases and J gave up 4 bases, with 11 bases separating them. CDR3 length: 13 amino acids. From germline, CDR1 is GTSNPN and CDR2 SVGIG (reference sequence). DNA for the CDR3: TGTGCCTGGAGTCTGGGACGGGGCTATGGCTACACCTTC. Translating gives CAWSLGRGYGYTF.

This chain links TRBV28 with TRBJ2-3; possible D gene TRBD1, 5 bases. The germline CDR1 and CDR2 sequences are MDHEN and SYDVKM. The V end was cut by 4 bases, the J end by 11 bases, with 13 bases between. CDR3 size: 12 residues. DNA for the CDR3: TGTGCCAGCAGTTCTCCCCCAAGGGGGCAGTATTTT. This codes for CASSSPPRGQYF.

The V call is TRBV30, the J call TRBJ2-7, with a tentative D call TRBD1 (7 bases). The germline V gene has CDR1 GTSNPN and CDR2 SVGIG (reference sequence). The CDR3 runs to 15 residues. Between the trimmed V and J ends, which lost 0 bases and 2 bases, there was a span of 14 bases. CDR3: CAWSVLGRGAYEQYF. The CDR3 DNA follows: TGTGCCTGGAGTGTCCTCGGCAGGGGGGCCTACGAGCAGTACTTC. Full variable domain (remainder filled in from reference TRBV30 and TRBJ2-7): SQTIHQWPATLVQPVGSPLSLECTVEGTSNPNLYWYRQAAGRGLQLLFYSVGIGQISSEVPQNLSASRPQDRQFILSSKKLLLSDSGFYLCAWSVLGRGAYEQYFGPGTRLTVT.

The chain joins TRBV5-1 to TRBJ2-3; D not certain. The CDR3 covers 16 residues. V was pared by 0 bases and J by 0 bases, with 11 bases between. Germline assignment: CDR1 SGHRS and CDR2 YFSETQ. Here the CDR3 DNA reads TGCGCCAGCAGCTTGGAGGCGGTTACTAGCACAGATACGCAGTATTTT. Its protein is CASSLEAVTSTDTQYF.

This clone was detected once. CDR3 region: CASSQSRVTYGYTF. Written as DNA, the CDR3 is TGTGCCAGCAGCCAAAGCAGGGTAACCTATGGCTACACCTTC. This chain connects TRBV14 to TRBJ1-2; D perhaps matches TRBD1 (5 bases). The CDR3 spans 14 residues. Germline V gene lookup returns CDR1 SGHDN and CDR2 FVKESK. V gave up 2 bases and J gave up 4 bases, with 11 bases separating them.

CDR3 in DNA: TGTGCCAGCAGCGGATCGGGGGCACTTCAGACCCAGTACTTC. This gives the protein CASSGSGALQTQYF. The gene calls are TRBV9 and TRBJ2-5, with D perhaps matching TRBD1 or TRBD2 (6 bases each). The CDR3 sequence is 14 residues long. Germline CDR1 is SGDLS and CDR2 is YYNGEE. V was trimmed by 3 bases and J by 6 bases, leaving 15 bases between them.

J is TRBJ2-7 and V is TRBV6-5, with 7 positions matching TRBD2. V shed 6 bases, J shed 3 bases, and the junction held 5 bases outside the gene matches. This CDR3 has 13 amino acids. CDR1 is MNHEY and CDR2 is SVGAGI in the germline V gene. The CDR3 DNA reads as TGTGCCAGCAGGTTGCGGGGGAGCTACGAGCAGTACTTC. Its translation is CASRLRGSYEQYF.